One and the same sample provided the 5 T cell receptor beta chains below, sequenced in a study of molecular identifiers for immune sequencing clone quantification. TCRdb re-called the PCR reads with MiXCR, one entry per CDR3 protein. The table has roughly 320,000 distinct CDR3 sequences, about a fifth seen once; the top ten hold 0.81%. Sequenced input: naive CD8+ T cells from blood, with Jurkat cell RNA spiked in. The subset was: FACS-sorted CD8+CD4-CCR7+CD45RA+ naive T cells. The source of these receptors is a human donor in good health. Some libraries in this study had Jurkat cell RNA spiked in.

This clonotype was counted many times. J is TRBJ2-7 and V is TRBV25-1; D gene unclear. Germline V CDR1 and CDR2: MGHDK, SYGVNS. The CDR3 is made up of 11 amino acids. Trimming removed 8 bases at V and 6 bases at J, with 11 bases between. The CDR3 sequence: CASRHVGEQYF. CDR3 coding DNA: TGTGCCAGCCGTCACGTGGGCGAGCAGTACTTC.

This clonotype was recorded at least ten times. This chain joins TRBV29-1 and TRBJ2-3; D possibly uses TRBD1 or TRBD2 (6 bases each). The CDR3 totals 13 residues. V lost 7 bases, J lost 5 bases, and 16 bases lay in between. Germline CDR1 reads SQVTM; CDR2 reads ANQGSEA. The CDR3 coding sequence is TGCAGCGCCCGCGCCAGGGGAGGAGATACGCAGTATTTT. Protein product: CSARARGGDTQYF.

The table lists this clonotype with many counts. This rearrangement joins TRBV28 to TRBJ2-5, with 11 bases that match TRBD1. This CDR3 contains 14 residues. Germline lookup yields CDR1 MDHEN and CDR2 SYDVKM. V lost 3 bases, J lost 4 bases, and 1 base stayed unmatched. DNA for the CDR3: TGTGCCAGCAGTTTGGACAGGGGGCTAGAGACCCAGTACTTC. Its translation is CASSLDRGLETQYF. The variable domain in full, completed from reference TRBV28 and TRBJ2-5, reads DVKVTQSSRYLVKRTGEKVFLECVQDMDHENMFWYRQDPGLGLRLIYFSYDVKMKEKGDIPEGYSVSREKKERFSLILESASTNQTSMYLCASSLDRGLETQYFGPGTRLLVL.

V is TRBV29-1 and J is TRBJ2-1; TRBD2 agrees at 8 bases. CDR3 length: 14 amino acids. Germline CDR1 reads SQVTM; CDR2 reads ANQGSEA. V was clipped by 5 bases and J by 3 bases; unmatched bases: 6. CDR3 region: CSVRGLGYYNEQFF. DNA for the CDR3: TGCAGCGTTAGGGGACTAGGGTACTACAATGAGCAGTTCTTC.

This clonotype was counted ten times or more. The chain has TRBV29-1 and TRBJ2-7; a weak D match, TRBD2 (6 bases). CDR3 length: 13 residues. Trimming pared 6 bases from V and 1 base from J, leaving 13 bases between. Germline CDR1 is SQVTM and CDR2 is ANQGSEA. The CDR3 DNA sequence: TGCAGCGTCGCATTGGGACTGTCCTACGAGCAGTACTTC. Amino acids: CSVALGLSYEQYF.